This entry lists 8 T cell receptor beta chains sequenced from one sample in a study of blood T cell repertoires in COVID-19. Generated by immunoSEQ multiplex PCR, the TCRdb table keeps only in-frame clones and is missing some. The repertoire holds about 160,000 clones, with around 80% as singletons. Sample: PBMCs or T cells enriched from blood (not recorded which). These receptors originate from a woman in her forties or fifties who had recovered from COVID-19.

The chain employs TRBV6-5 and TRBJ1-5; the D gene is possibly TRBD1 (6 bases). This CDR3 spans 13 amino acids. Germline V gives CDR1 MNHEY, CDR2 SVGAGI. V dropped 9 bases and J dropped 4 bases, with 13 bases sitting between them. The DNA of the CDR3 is TGTGCCAGTAGGTCCCAGGGGAATCAGCCCCAGCATTTT. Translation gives CASRSQGNQPQHF.

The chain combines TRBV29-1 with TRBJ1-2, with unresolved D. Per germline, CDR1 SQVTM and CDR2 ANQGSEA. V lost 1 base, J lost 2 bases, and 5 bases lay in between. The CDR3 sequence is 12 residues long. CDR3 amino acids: CSVEGQNYGYTF. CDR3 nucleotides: TGCAGCGTTGAAGGTCAGAACTATGGCTACACCTTC.

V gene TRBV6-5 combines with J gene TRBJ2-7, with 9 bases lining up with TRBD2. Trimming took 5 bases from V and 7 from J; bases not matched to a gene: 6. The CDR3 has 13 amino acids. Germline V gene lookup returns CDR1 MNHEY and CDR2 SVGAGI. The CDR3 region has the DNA TGTGCCAGCAGTCGTAGCGGGGGTGGGGAGCAGTACTTC. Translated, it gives CASSRSGGGEQYF.

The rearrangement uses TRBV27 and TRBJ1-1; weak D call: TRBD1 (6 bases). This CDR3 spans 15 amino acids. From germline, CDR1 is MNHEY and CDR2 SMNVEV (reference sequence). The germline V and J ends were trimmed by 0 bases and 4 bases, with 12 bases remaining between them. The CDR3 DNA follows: TGTGCCAGCAGTTTATCAGGGGGGGGAGGCACTGAAGCTTTCTTT. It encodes CASSLSGGGGTEAFF.

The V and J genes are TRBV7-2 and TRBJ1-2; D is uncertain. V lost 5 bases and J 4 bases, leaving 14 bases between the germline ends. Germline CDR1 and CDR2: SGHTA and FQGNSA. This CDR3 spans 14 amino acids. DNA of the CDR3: TGTGCCAGCAGCAAAACCTCAGGCTTCTATGGCTACACCTTC. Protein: CASSKTSGFYGYTF.

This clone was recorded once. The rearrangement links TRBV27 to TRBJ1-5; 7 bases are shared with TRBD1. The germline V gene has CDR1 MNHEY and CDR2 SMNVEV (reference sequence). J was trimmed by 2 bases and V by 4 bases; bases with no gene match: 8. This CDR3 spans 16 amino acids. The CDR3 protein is CASSSTGRIRNQPQHF. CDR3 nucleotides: TGTGCCAGCAGTTCGACAGGGAGGATTCGCAATCAGCCCCAGCATTTT.

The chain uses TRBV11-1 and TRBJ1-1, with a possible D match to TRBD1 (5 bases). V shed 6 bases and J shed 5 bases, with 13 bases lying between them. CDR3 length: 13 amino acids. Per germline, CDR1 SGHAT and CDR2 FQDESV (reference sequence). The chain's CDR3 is CASSSGLRTEAFF. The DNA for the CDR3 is TGTGCCAGCAGTTCAGGGTTACGTACTGAAGCTTTCTTT.

The CDR3 spells CASSQAGRLSETEAFF. DNA for the CDR3: TGTGCCAGCAGCCAAGCCGGGAGGCTAAGTGAGACTGAAGCTTTCTTT. The rearrangement uses TRBV14 and TRBJ1-1; no clear D gene. The CDR3 totals 16 residues. V was trimmed by 1 base and J by 5 bases, leaving 17 bases between them. The germline gives CDR1 SGHDN, CDR2 FVKESK.